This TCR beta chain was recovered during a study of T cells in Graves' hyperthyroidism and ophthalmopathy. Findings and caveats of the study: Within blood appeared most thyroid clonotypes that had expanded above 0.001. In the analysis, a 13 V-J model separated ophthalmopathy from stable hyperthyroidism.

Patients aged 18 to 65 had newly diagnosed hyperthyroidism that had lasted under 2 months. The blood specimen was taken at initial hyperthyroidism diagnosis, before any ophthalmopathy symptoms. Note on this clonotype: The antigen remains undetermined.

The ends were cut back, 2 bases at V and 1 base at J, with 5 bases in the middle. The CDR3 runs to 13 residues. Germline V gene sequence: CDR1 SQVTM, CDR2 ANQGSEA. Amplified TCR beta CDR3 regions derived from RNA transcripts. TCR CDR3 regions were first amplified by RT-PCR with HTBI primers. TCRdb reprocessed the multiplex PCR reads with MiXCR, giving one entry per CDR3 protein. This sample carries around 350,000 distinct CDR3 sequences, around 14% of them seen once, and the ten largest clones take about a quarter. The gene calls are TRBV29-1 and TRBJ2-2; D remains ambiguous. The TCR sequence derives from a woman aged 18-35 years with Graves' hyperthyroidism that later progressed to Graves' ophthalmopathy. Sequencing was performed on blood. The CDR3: CSVERENTGELFF. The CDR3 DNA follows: TGCAGCGTTGAAAGGGAGAACACCGGGGAGCTGTTTTTT.